This T cell receptor beta chain was recorded in a study of T cells in Graves' hyperthyroidism and ophthalmopathy. Amplification of TCR beta CDR3 regions was performed using RNA transcripts as template. Initially, a first-round RT-PCR of the TCR CDR3 employed the HTBI primer set. TCRdb independently ran MiXCR on the multiplex PCR reads; one entry per CDR3 protein. The sample shows fewer than 350,000 distinct CDR3 sequences, about 19% of them seen only once. The ends lost 4 bases at V and 7 bases at J; junction bases unmatched: 6. CDR1 is SQVTM and CDR2 is ANQGSEA in the germline V gene. The CDR3 has 13 residues.

The sequence was collected from a man in his fifties or sixties with Graves' ophthalmopathy. The sample taken for sequencing was blood. The V and J genes are TRBV29-1 and TRBJ2-7; 11 bases line up with TRBD1. CDR3 coding DNA: TGCAGCGTTGGATCCGGGACAGGGGGAGAGCAGTACTTC. Translation gives CSVGSGTGGEQYF.